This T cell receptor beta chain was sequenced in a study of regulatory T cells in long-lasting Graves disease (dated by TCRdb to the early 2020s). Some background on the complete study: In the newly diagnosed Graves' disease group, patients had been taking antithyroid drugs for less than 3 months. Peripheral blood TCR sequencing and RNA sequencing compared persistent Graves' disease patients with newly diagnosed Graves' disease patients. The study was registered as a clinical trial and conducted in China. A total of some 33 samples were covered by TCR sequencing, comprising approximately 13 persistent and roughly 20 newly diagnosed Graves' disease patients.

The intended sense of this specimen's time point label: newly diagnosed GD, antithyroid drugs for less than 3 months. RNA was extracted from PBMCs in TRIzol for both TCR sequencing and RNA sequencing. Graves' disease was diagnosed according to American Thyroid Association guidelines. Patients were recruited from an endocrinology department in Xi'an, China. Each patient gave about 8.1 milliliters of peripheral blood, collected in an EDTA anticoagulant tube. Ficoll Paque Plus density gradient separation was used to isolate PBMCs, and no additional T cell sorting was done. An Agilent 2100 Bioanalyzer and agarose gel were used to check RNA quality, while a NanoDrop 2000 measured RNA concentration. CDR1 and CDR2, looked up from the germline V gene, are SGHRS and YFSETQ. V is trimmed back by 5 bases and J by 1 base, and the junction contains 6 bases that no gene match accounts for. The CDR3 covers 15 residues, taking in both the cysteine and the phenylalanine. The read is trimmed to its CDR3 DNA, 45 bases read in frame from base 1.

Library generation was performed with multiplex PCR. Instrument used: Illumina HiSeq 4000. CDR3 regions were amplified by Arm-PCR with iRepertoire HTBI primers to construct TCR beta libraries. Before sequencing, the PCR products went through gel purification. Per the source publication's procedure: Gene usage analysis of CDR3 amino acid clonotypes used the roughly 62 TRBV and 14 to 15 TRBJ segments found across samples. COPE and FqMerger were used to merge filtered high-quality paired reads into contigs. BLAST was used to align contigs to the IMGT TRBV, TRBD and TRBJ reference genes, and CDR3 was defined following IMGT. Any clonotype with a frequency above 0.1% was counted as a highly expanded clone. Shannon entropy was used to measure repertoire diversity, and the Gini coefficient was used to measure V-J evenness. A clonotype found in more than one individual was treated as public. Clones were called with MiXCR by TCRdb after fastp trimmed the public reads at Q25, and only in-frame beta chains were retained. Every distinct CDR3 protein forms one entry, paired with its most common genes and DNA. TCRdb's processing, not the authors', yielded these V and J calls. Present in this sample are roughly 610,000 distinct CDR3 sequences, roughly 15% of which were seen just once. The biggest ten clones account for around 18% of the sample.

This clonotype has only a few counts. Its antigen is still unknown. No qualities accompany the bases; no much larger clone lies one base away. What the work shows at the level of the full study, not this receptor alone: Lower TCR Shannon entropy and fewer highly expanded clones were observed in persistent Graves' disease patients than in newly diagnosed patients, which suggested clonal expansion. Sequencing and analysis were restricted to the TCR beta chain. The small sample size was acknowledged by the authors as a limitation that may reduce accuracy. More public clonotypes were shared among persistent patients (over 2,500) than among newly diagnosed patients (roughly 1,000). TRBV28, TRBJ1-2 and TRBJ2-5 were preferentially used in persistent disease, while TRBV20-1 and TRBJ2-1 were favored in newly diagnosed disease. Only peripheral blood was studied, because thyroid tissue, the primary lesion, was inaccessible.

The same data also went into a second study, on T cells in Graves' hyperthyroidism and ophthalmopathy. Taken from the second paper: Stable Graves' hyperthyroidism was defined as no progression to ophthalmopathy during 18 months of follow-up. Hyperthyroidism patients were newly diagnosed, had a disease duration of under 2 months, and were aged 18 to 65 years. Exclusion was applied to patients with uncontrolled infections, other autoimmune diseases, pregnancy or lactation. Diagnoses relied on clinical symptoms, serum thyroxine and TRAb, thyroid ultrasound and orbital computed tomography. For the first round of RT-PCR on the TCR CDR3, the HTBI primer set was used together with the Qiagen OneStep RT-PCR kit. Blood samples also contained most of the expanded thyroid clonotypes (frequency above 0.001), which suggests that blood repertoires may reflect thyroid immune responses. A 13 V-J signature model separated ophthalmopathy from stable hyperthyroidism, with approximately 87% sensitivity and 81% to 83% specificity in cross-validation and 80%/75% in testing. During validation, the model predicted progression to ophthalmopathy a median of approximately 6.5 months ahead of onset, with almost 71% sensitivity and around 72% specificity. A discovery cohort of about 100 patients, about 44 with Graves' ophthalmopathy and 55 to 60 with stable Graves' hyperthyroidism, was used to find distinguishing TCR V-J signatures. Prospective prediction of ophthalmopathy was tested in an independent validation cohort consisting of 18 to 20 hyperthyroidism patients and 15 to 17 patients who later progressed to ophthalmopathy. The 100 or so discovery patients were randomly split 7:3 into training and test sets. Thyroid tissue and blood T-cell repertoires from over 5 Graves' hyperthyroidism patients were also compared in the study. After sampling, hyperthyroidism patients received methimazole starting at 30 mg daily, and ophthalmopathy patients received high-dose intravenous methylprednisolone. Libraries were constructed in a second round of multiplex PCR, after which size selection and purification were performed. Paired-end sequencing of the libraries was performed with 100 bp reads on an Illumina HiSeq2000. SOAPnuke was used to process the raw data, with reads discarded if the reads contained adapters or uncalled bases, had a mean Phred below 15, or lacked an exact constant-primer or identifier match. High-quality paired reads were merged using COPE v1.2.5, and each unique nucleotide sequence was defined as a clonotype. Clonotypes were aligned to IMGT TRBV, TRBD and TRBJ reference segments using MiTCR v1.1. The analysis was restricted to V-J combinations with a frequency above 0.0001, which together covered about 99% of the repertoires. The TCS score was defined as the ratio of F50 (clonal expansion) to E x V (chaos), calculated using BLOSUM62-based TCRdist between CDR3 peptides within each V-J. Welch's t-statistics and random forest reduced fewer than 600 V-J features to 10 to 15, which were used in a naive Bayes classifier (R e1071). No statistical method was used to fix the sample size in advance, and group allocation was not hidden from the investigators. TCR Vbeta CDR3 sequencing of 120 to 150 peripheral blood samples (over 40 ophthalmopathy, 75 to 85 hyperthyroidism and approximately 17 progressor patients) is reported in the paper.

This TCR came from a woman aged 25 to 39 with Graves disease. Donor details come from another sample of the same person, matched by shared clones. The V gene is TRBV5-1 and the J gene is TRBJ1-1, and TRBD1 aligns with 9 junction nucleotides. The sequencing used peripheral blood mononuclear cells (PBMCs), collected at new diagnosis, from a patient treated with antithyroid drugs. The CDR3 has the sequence CASSSGTGPNTEAFF. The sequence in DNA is TGCGCCAGCAGTTCCGGGACAGGGCCGAACACTGAAGCTTTCTTT. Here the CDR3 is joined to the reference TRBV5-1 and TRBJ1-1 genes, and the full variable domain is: KAGVTQTPRYLIKTRGQQVTLSCSPISGHRSVSWYQQTPGQGLQFLFEYFSETQRNKGNFPGRFSGRQFSNSRSEMNVSTLELGDSALYLCASSSGTGPNTEAFFGQGTRLTVV.